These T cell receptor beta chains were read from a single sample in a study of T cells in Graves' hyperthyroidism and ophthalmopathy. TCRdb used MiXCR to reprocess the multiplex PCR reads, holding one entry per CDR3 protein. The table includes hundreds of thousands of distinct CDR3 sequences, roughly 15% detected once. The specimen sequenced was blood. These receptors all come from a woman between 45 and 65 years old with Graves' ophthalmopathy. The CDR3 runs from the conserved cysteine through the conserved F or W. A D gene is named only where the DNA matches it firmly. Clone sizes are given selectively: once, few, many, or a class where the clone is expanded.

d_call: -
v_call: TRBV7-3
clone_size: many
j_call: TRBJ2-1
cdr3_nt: TGTGCCAGCAGCTTACTCACAGGGTCGGGGCCGGAGTTCTTC
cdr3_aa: CASSLLTGSGPEFF

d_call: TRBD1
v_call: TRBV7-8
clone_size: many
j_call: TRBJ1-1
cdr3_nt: TGTGCCAGCAGCTTAGCCGAGGGGGCGTCCACTGAAGCTTTCTTT
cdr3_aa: CASSLAEGASTEAFF

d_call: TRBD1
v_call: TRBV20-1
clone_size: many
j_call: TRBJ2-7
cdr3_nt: TGCAGTGCCAAGGGACAGGGGATAATCGAGCAGTACTTC
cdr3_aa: CSAKGQGIIEQYF

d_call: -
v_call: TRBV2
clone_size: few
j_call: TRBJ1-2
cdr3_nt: TGTGCCAGTCAACCCCCCGGTGAATTGGCCTATGGCTACACCTTC
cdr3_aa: CASQPPGELAYGYTF

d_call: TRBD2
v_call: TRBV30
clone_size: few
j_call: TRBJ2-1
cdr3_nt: TGTGCCTGGAGTGGACCGCGCTCTAGCGGGGTCTACAATGAGCAGTTCTTC
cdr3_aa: CAWSGPRSSGVYNEQFF

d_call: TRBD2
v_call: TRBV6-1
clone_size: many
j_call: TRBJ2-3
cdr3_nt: TGTGCCAGCAGTCCTCTAGCGGGAGGCGATACGCAGTATTTT
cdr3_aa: CASSPLAGGDTQYF

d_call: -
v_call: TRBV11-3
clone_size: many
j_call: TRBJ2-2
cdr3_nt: TGTGCCAGCAGCTCCCCCCCCACCGGGGAGCTGTTTTTT
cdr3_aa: CASSSPPTGELFF

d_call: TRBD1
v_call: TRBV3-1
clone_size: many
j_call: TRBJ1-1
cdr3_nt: TGTGCCAGCAGCCGCATGACAGGGGGCAATGCTGAAGCTTTCTTT
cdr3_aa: CASSRMTGGNAEAFF

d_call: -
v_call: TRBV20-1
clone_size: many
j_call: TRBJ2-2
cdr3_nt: TGCAGTGCTAGATCTGGACTCCAGGTGGGATCCGGGGAGCTGTTTTTT
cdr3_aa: CSARSGLQVGSGELFF

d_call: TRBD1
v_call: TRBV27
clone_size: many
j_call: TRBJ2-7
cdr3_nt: TGTGCCAGCAGTCCTACAGGGGGCAGAGGATACGAGCAGTACTTC
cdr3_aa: CASSPTGGRGYEQYF

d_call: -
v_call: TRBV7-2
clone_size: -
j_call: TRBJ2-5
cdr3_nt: TGTGCCAGCAGCATTCCGGGACTGGACCTGGAGACCCAGTACTTC
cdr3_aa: CASSIPGLDLETQYF

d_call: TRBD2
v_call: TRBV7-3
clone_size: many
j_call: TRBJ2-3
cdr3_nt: TGTGCCAGCAGCTTCCCTCTAGCGGGAGTGGATACGCAGTATTTT
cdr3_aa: CASSFPLAGVDTQYF

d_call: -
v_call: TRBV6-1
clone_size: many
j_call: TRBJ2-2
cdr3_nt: TGTGCCAGCAGTGATTGGGCTAGAAGTTCGAACACCGGGGAGCTGTTTTTT
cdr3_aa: CASSDWARSSNTGELFF

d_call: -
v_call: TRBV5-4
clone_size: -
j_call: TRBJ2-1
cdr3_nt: TGTGCCAGCAGCCTACGCCTAGGAGATGAGCAGTTCTTC
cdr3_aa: CASSLRLGDEQFF

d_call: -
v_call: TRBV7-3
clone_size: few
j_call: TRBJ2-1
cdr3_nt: TGTGCCAGCAGCTCTGAGGGGGGATACAATGAGCAGCTCTTC
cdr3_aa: CASSSEGGYNEQLF

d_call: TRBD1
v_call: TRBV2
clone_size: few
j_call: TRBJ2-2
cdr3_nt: TGTGCCAGCAGTGTAAAAACAGGGGTTCACACCGGGGAGCTGTTTTTT
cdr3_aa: CASSVKTGVHTGELFF

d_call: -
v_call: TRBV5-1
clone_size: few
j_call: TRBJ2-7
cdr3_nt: TGCGCCAGCAGCTTGCAGGGGACGAACTACGAGCAGTACTTC
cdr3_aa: CASSLQGTNYEQYF

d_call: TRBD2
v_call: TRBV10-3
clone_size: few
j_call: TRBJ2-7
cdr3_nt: TGTGCCATCAGGTCGGGACTAGCGGGAGTAAGGGACGAGCAGTACTTC
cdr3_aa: CAIRSGLAGVRDEQYF

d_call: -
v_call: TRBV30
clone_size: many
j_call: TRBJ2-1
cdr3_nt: TGTGCCTGGAGTGTAGGGCGGAGGCCCTACAATGAGCAGTTCTTC
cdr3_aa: CAWSVGRRPYNEQFF

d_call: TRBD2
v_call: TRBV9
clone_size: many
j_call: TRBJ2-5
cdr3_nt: TGTGCCAGCAGCAAAACACGACTAGCGGACCAAGAGACCCAGTACTTC
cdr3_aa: CASSKTRLADQETQYF

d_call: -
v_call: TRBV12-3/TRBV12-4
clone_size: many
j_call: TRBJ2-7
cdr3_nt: TGTGCCAGCAGGGACACAGTAACCTACGAGCAGTACTTC
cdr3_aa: CASRDTVTYEQYF

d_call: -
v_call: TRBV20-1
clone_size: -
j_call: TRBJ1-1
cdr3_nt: TGCAGTGCCACCCGAATGAACACTGAAGCTTTCTTT
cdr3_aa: CSATRMNTEAFF

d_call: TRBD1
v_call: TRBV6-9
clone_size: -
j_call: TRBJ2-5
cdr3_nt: TGTGCCAGCAGTTACCAGGACAGGCAAGAGACCCAGTACTTC
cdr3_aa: CASSYQDRQETQYF

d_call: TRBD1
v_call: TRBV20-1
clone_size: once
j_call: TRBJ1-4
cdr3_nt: TGCAGTGCACCCGGACAGGGAGAGGGAAAAAAACTGTTTTTT
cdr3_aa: CSAPGQGEGKKLFF

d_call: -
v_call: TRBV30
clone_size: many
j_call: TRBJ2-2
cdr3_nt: TGTGCCTGGAGTGCCCTCACGAACACCGGGGAGCTGTTTTTT
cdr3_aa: CAWSALTNTGELFF

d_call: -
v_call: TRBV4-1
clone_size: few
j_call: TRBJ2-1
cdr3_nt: TGCGCCAGCAGCCAAGTAATTGGGAATGAGCAGTTCTTC
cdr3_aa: CASSQVIGNEQFF

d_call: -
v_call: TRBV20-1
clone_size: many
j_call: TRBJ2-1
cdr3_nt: TGCAGTGCTAGAGATCGGCGGGGGCGGGACCACCAGTTCTTC
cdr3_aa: CSARDRRGRDHQFF

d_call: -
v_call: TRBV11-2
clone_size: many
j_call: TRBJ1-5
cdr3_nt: TGTGCCAGCAGCTTATCTCCATTGGCAGGTCCCGCTCAGCCCCAGCATTTT
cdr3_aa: CASSLSPLAGPAQPQHF

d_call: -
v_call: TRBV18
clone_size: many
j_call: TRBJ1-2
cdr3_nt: TGTGCCAGCTCACCGGGACGGATCTATGGCTACACCTTC
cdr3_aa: CASSPGRIYGYTF

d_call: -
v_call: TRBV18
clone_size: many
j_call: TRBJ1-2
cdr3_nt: TGTGCCAGCTCACAAAGTCGGACGGACTATGGCTACACCTTC
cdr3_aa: CASSQSRTDYGYTF

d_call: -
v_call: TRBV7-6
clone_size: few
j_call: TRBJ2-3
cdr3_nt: TGTGCCAGCAGCTTAGGGAGTAGGACTAGCACAGATACGCAGTATTTT
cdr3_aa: CASSLGSRTSTDTQYF

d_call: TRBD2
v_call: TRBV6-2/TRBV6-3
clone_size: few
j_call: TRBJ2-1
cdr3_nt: TGTGCCAGCAGTTCCCCCCGACTAGCGGTTTACAATGAGCAGTTCTTC
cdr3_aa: CASSSPRLAVYNEQFF

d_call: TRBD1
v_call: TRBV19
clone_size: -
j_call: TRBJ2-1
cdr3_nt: TGTGCCAGTAGTCTGAACGACAGGGGGCCTTACAATGAGCAGTTCTTC
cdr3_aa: CASSLNDRGPYNEQFF

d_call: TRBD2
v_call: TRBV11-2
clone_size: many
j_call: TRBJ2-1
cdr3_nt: TGTGCCAGCAGTCTTAGCGGGAGGCAATACGATGAGCAGTTCTTC
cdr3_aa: CASSLSGRQYDEQFF

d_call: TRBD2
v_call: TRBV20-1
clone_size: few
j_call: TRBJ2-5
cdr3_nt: TGCAGTGCTCCCCATTTGAGGACTAGCACCGGGGAGACCCAGTACTTC
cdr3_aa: CSAPHLRTSTGETQYF

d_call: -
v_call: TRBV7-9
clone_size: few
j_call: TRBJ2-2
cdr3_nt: TGTGCCAGCAGCAGTAGGGAGAACACCGGGGAGCTGTTTTTT
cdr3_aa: CASSSRENTGELFF

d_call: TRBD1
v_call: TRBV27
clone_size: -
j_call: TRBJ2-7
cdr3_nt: TGTGCCAGCAGTTTTTCGACAGGGAGAACCTACGAGCAGTACTTC
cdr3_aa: CASSFSTGRTYEQYF

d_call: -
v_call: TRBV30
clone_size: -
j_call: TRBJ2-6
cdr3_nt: TGTGCCTGGAGTGTAAACATGGCTGGGGCCAACGTCCTGACTTTC
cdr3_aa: CAWSVNMAGANVLTF

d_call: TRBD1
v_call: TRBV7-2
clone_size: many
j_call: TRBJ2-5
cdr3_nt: TGTGCCAGCAGCTTCAGGACAGGGCTTTATCCGGAGACCCAGTACTTC
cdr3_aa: CASSFRTGLYPETQYF